The 20 T cell receptor beta chains below all came from one sample that was sequenced in a study of T cell changes during pregnancy in multiple sclerosis. Sequencing was performed with immunoSEQ multiplex PCR; in TCRdb, only in-frame clones are kept and a portion is missing. The sample records 25,000 to 35,000 clones, about nine tenths being singletons. Sequencing used CD4+ T cells from peripheral blood mononuclear cells, obtained in the second trimester of pregnancy. Source of these receptors: a female donor in good health, enrolled as a control in a pregnancy study.

The V and J genes are TRBV5-1 and TRBJ2-1; TRBD2 matches 9 bases. V trimming: 2 bases; J trimming: 0 bases; junction bases outside the gene matches: 15. CDR3 length: 20 residues. Germline V gene lookup returns CDR1 SGHRS and CDR2 YFSETQ. CDR3 in DNA: TGCGCCAGCAGCTTTGGTCTAGCGGGACCTTTGCTAGGCTCCTACAATGAGCAGTTCTTC. This encodes CASSFGLAGPLLGSYNEQFF.

The rearrangement uses TRBV9 and TRBJ1-3; possibly TRBD1 for D (5 bases). The CDR3 is 16 amino acids. V was trimmed by 4 bases and J by 0 bases, leaving 14 bases between them. In germline, CDR1 is SGDLS, CDR2 YYNGEE. As DNA, the CDR3 is TGTGCCAGCAGCCTCGACAGTGCTTCCTCTGGAAACACCATATATTTT. Protein product: CASSLDSASSGNTIYF.

This clone was seen just once. This chain joins TRBV30 and TRBJ1-4; 7 bases map to TRBD1. V lost 7 bases and J lost 7; bases outside the gene matches: 9. Germline loops: CDR1 GTSNPN, CDR2 SVGIG (reference sequence). CDR3 length: 13 residues. The CDR3 reads CALHRGYGEKLFF. The CDR3, as DNA: TGTGCCTTACACAGGGGTTATGGTGAAAAACTGTTTTTT.

The chain is built from TRBV6-1 and TRBJ1-2; D unclear. Germline CDR1 MNHNS, CDR2 SASEGT. Trimming removed 7 bases at V and 6 bases at J, with 15 bases between. This CDR3 has 13 residues. The CDR3 nucleotides are TGTGCCAGCAAAACTATTATATTGGATGGCTACACCTTC. Translated, it gives CASKTIILDGYTF.

The table lists this clone with a count of one. The CDR3 DNA sequence: TGTGCCAGCAGTTTTCAGAGGGCCCCTAACTATGGCTACACCTTC. Amino acids: CASSFQRAPNYGYTF. V is TRBV27 and J is TRBJ1-2; D call uncertain. Trimming left V 3 bases short and J 0 bases short, with 11 bases between. CDR3 length equals 15 residues. Germline loops: CDR1 MNHEY, CDR2 SMNVEV (reference sequence).

This clone was seen only a few times. This chain uses TRBV10-3 with TRBJ2-3; 11 nucleotides match TRBD2. CDR1 is ENHRY, CDR2 SYGVKD, per germline. V lost 1 base and J lost 2; bases outside the gene matches: 8. CDR3 length equals 18 residues. The CDR3 loop is CAISEYTSGSWVTDTQYF. CDR3 nucleotide sequence: TGTGCCATCAGTGAGTACACTAGCGGGAGCTGGGTCACAGATACGCAGTATTTT.

The chain has TRBV7-2 and TRBJ2-5; 11 nucleotides match TRBD2. V dropped 5 bases and J dropped 4; count of bases not matched to a gene: 15. The CDR3 contains 18 residues. Germline-derived CDR1 and CDR2 are SGHTA and FQGNSA. The CDR3 bases are TGTGCCAGCAGCCGATTGTTACTAGCGGGAGTGTCGGTAGAGACCCAGTACTTC. Residues: CASSRLLLAGVSVETQYF.

This rearrangement joins TRBV5-1 to TRBJ1-4; 8 bases map to TRBD1. The CDR3 sequence is 16 residues long. V was clipped by 0 bases and J by 6 bases; unmatched bases: 7. Germline CDR1 reads SGHRS; CDR2 reads YFSETQ. CDR3 sequence (DNA): TGCGCCAGCAGCTTGGGACCTGGACAGGGCTATGAAAAACTGTTTTTT. This translates into CASSLGPGQGYEKLFF.

The genes are TRBV19 and TRBJ1-2; D is ambiguous. CDR1 and CDR2 (germline): LNHDA, SQIVND (reference sequence). V dropped 6 bases and J dropped 2 bases, with 10 bases sitting between them. The CDR3 sequence is 13 residues long. The CDR3 sequence is CASRPSSNYGYTF. The CDR3 DNA is TGTGCCAGTAGGCCCAGTTCCAACTATGGCTACACCTTC.

This chain uses TRBV28 with TRBJ2-7; no clear D. The CDR3 has 13 amino acids. Germline values: CDR1 MDHEN, CDR2 SYDVKM. Trimming left V 5 bases short and J 2 bases short, with 10 bases between. The CDR3 protein is CASSTTDTYEQYF. In DNA, the CDR3 is TGTGCCAGCAGTACAACAGATACCTACGAGCAGTACTTC.

The rearrangement joins TRBV5-1 to TRBJ2-1; D possibly corresponds to TRBD2 (5 bases). From germline, CDR1 is SGHRS and CDR2 YFSETQ. V lost 0 bases and J 3 bases, leaving 10 bases between the germline ends. This CDR3 region has 15 residues. DNA for the CDR3: TGCGCCAGCAGCTTGGGGCTAGCCGACTACAATGAGCAGTTCTTC. It yields the protein CASSLGLADYNEQFF.

This clone was seen once. The V call is TRBV5-1, the J call TRBJ2-3, with a possible D match to TRBD2 (5 bases). V was shortened by 7 bases and J by 2 bases, with 11 bases between the two germline ends. Germline CDR1 reads SGHRS; CDR2 reads YFSETQ. CDR3 size: 13 residues. CDR3: CASAPGNTDTQYF. CDR3 in DNA: TGCGCCAGCGCCCCGGGGAACACAGATACGCAGTATTTT.

The chain employs TRBV7-8 and TRBJ2-3, with 7 bases that match TRBD2. V shed 6 bases, J shed 3 bases, and the junction held 3 bases outside the gene matches. In germline, CDR1 is SGHVS, CDR2 FQNEAQ. There are 13 residues in the CDR3. The CDR3 bases are TGTGCCAGCAGAAGGACTAGGACAGATACGCAGTATTTT. Protein product: CASRRTRTDTQYF.

The chain combines TRBV30 with TRBJ1-4; 7 nucleotides agree with TRBD1. The V gene end was trimmed by 3 bases and the J gene end by 8 bases; junction bases not matched to a gene: 12. The germline CDR1 and CDR2 sequences are GTSNPN and SVGIG (reference sequence). This CDR3 has 15 residues. The CDR3 loop reads CAWSSIRGVREKLFF. The CDR3 DNA is TGTGCCTGGAGCTCAATCAGGGGGGTAAGGGAAAAACTGTTTTTT.

The chain's CDR3 is CASSTAGGPAGELFF. The CDR3, as DNA: TGTGCCAGTAGTACGGCGGGGGGGCCGGCCGGGGAGCTGTTTTTT. V and J are TRBV19 and TRBJ2-2; 9 nucleotides agree with TRBD2. Germline V gene sequence: CDR1 LNHDA, CDR2 SQIVND (reference sequence). Germline trimming cut 4 bases from V and 6 bases from J; bases unmatched to any gene: 6. The CDR3 has 15 amino acids.

The chain couples TRBV6-5 to TRBJ2-7; D call uncertain. V lost 2 bases and J lost 3, with 8 bases in between. The CDR3 covers 13 residues. Germline-derived CDR1 and CDR2 are MNHEY and SVGAGI. The CDR3 loop reads CASSYALGYEQYF. The DNA for the CDR3 is TGTGCCAGCAGTTACGCACTCGGCTACGAGCAGTACTTC.

This clone was counted between two and nine times. The CDR3: CASSATVGVVSPLHF. CDR3 coding DNA: TGTGCCAGCAGCGCGACTGTTGGCGTAGTCTCACCCCTCCACTTT. The chain carries TRBV5-8 and TRBJ1-6, with unresolved D. The CDR3 has 15 residues. Germline CDR1 is SGHTS and CDR2 is YDEGEE. V was clipped by 4 bases and J by 10 bases, with 18 bases between them. The whole variable domain, remainder taken from reference TRBV5-8 and TRBJ1-6, is EAGVTQSPTHLIKTRGQQATLRCSPISGHTSVYWYQQALGLGLQFLLWYDEGEERNRGNFPPRFSGRQFPNYSSELNVNALELEDSALYLCASSATVGVVSPLHFGNGTRLTVT.

The V call is TRBV11-3, the J call TRBJ2-7; D is perhaps TRBD1 (7 bases). The CDR3 runs 15 residues. The germline V gene has CDR1 SGHNT and CDR2 YENEEA. Trimming cost V 0 bases and J 5 bases, with 14 bases left between them. The CDR3 DNA follows: TGTGCCAGCAGCTTAGATGGAGGGGGCGGGAACGAGCAGTACTTC. It encodes CASSLDGGGGNEQYF.

This sequence joins TRBV28 and TRBJ1-2; the match to TRBD1 covers 10 bases. Per germline, CDR1 MDHEN and CDR2 SYDVKM. This CDR3 region has 13 residues. The trim removed 6 bases at V and 6 bases at J, leaving 4 bases unmatched. The CDR3 region has the DNA TGTGCCAGCAGACCTGGACAGGGGGATGGCTACACCTTC. Its translation: CASRPGQGDGYTF.

V usage is TRBV18 and J usage is TRBJ1-1; the match to TRBD1 covers 7 bases. CDR3 length: 15 amino acids. The trim removed 6 bases at V and 0 bases at J, leaving 7 bases unmatched. CDR1 and CDR2 (germline): KGHSH, LQKENI. This CDR3 reads CASSARTGLNTEAFF. The DNA of the CDR3 is TGTGCCAGCTCGGCCCGGACAGGATTGAACACTGAAGCTTTCTTT.